A selection of T cell receptor beta chains follows, all from one sample in a study of control samples from healthy donors and cancer patients. Only in-frame clones appear in the TCRdb table, and some are missing; sequencing was by immunoSEQ multiplex PCR. Among fewer than 500,000 clones listed, around 90% were seen once. The sequencing sample was made of PBMCs. The receptors here all came from a middle-aged man with head and neck cancer. Each CDR3 is given with its conserved first and last residue. A D gene is named only where the DNA matches it firmly. For some rows the clone size is stated as once, few or many, or as a class when expanded; others skip it.

d_call clone_size j_call v_call cdr3_aa cdr3_nt
TRBD2 . TRBJ2-1 TRBV11-1 CASSFIAGGRNEQFF TGTGCCAGCAGCTTTATAGCGGGGGGCCGAAATGAGCAGTTCTTC
TRBD1 few TRBJ1-2 TRBV6-5 CASSYGTGGYGYTF TGTGCCAGCAGTTACGGGACAGGGGGCTATGGCTACACCTTC
TRBD1 few TRBJ1-1 TRBV5-1 CASSSGTANTEAFF TGCGCCAGCAGCTCCGGGACAGCCAACACTGAAGCTTTCTTT
. . TRBJ1-2 TRBV4-1 CASSQEGSGPDYGYTF TGCGCCAGCAGCCAAGAAGGTTCGGGGCCGGACTATGGCTACACCTTC
. once TRBJ2-3 TRBV29-1 CSVAVTDTQYF TGCAGCGTTGCTGTTACAGATACGCAGTATTTT
. . TRBJ1-1 TRBV29-1 CSVELGDTEAFF TGCAGCGTTGAATTGGGGGACACTGAAGCTTTCTTT
TRBD1 . TRBJ1-1 TRBV3-1/TRBV3-2 CASSHRDRGRMNTEAFF TGTGCCAGCAGCCACCGGGACAGGGGGCGAATGAACACTGAAGCTTTCTTT
. . TRBJ1-1 TRBV13 CASSAGGTEAFF TGTGCCAGCAGCGCGGGCGGCACTGAAGCTTTCTTT
TRBD2 . TRBJ2-1 TRBV27 CASSLHLAGGQGNEQFF TGTGCCAGCAGTCTTCACTTAGCGGGGGGGCAGGGCAATGAGCAGTTCTTC
. . TRBJ1-4 TRBV25-1 CASSPEDPGVEKLFF TGTGCCAGCAGTCCCGAGGACCCTGGGGTTGAAAAACTGTTTTTT
. . TRBJ1-2 TRBV4-3 CASSGTRSPAANYGYTF TGCGCCAGCAGCGGAACGAGAAGTCCGGCTGCTAACTATGGCTACACCTTC
. . TRBJ2-3 TRBV27 CASTQRATDTQYF TGTGCCAGCACCCAACGGGCCACAGATACGCAGTATTTT
. . TRBJ2-2 TRBV10-3 CATYPGRSNTGELFF TGTGCCACCTACCCGGGACGATCGAACACCGGGGAGCTGTTTTTT
. . TRBJ1-1 TRBV7-2 CASSPSTGSWTEAFF TGTGCCAGCAGCCCAAGTACGGGGAGTTGGACTGAAGCTTTCTTT
. . TRBJ1-3 TRBV5-4 CASSLGAGTGNTIYF TGTGCCAGCAGCTTGGGCGCAGGGACCGGAAACACCATATATTTT
. . TRBJ2-6 TRBV24-1 CATSDPQLSGANVLTF TGTGCCACCAGTGACCCACAGCTTTCTGGGGCCAACGTCCTGACTTTC
. . TRBJ2-7 TRBV19 CASSIAGVAYEQYF TGTGCCAGTAGTATAGCGGGAGTTGCCTACGAGCAGTACTTC
. once TRBJ1-2 TRBV28 CASSTSYGYTF TGTGCCAGCAGTACCAGCTATGGCTACACCTTC
TRBD2 . TRBJ2-2 TRBV7-3 CASSLPTSGYTGELFF TGTGCCAGCAGCTTACCAACTAGCGGCTACACCGGGGAGCTGTTTTTT
. . TRBJ1-1 TRBV25-1 CASSGQRVRPTEAFF TGTGCCAGCAGTGGCCAGCGTGTGAGGCCCACTGAAGCTTTCTTT
. . TRBJ2-1 TRBV7-3 CASSILGGREQFF TGTGCCAGCAGCATTCTGGGGGGCAGGGAGCAGTTCTTC
. . TRBJ2-1 TRBV9 CASSRLPSRDPYNEQFF TGTGCCAGCAGCCGACTTCCGTCCCGGGACCCCTACAATGAGCAGTTCTTC
. . TRBJ1-1 TRBV5-4 CASSFSANTEAFF TGTGCCAGCAGCTTTAGTGCGAACACTGAAGCTTTCTTT
. . TRBJ1-2 TRBV7-2 CASSPPSQGGYTF TGTGCCAGCAGCCCCCCATCCCAGGGTGGCTACACCTTC
. . TRBJ2-7 TRBV11-3 CASSLGPVPSYEQYF TGTGCCAGCAGCTTAGGCCCGGTCCCCTCCTACGAGCAGTACTTC
. . TRBJ1-6 TRBV27 CASSLISQLVRSPLHF TGTGCCAGCAGTTTAATCTCTCAGTTGGTGAGGTCACCCCTCCACTTT
. . TRBJ2-3 TRBV24-1 CATSDLRRAADTQYF TGTGCCACCAGTGATTTACGCAGGGCGGCAGATACGCAGTATTTT
. . TRBJ2-1 TRBV28 CASSLGQNEQFF TGTGCCAGCAGTTTAGGCCAAAATGAGCAGTTCTTC
. . TRBJ2-7 TRBV9 CASSTTDEQYF TGTGCCAGCAGCACGACAGACGAGCAGTACTTC
. . TRBJ2-2 TRBV3-1/TRBV3-2 CASSPSGVLAPGELFF TGTGCCAGCAGCCCATCAGGGGTACTAGCTCCCGGGGAGCTGTTTTTT
. . TRBJ2-5 TRBV2 CASSGNFQETQYF TGTGCCAGCAGTGGTAATTTTCAAGAGACCCAGTACTTC
TRBD2 . TRBJ2-1 TRBV6-5 CASRTSFYNEQFF TGTGCCAGCAGGACTAGCTTCTACAATGAGCAGTTCTTC
TRBD2 . TRBJ2-3 TRBV2 CASTSGGATDTQYF TGTGCCAGCACTAGCGGGGGGGCCACAGATACGCAGTATTTT
. once TRBJ2-5 TRBV27 CASSLSNSHETQYF TGTGCCAGCAGTTTATCGAACAGCCACGAGACCCAGTACTTC
TRBD1 . TRBJ2-7 TRBV7-9 CASSPLPDRVEQYF TGTGCCAGCAGCCCTTTACCGGACAGGGTTGAGCAGTACTTC
. . TRBJ2-7 TRBV7-9 CASSLQSALSGVSYEQYF TGTGCCAGCAGCTTACAATCGGCCCTGAGTGGAGTGTCCTACGAGCAGTACTTC
. . TRBJ1-2 TRBV24-1 CATSRSDGSGYTF TGTGCCACCAGCCGTAGCGACGGTAGTGGCTACACCTTC
TRBD2 . TRBJ2-1 TRBV7-2 CASSLVGLTLEQFF TGTGCCAGCAGCTTAGTGGGACTAACGTTGGAGCAGTTCTTC
TRBD1 . TRBJ1-1 TRBV6-5 CASSLNRGRDTEAFF TGTGCCAGCAGCTTAAATAGGGGGCGAGACACTGAAGCTTTCTTT
. . TRBJ1-2 TRBV7-9 CASSPQSGGGGYTF TGTGCCAGCAGCCCACAGTCAGGTGGTGGCGGCTACACCTTC
. . TRBJ2-1 TRBV28 CASSLGRGGNEQFF TGTGCCAGCAGTTTAGGGCGGGGTGGCAATGAGCAGTTCTTC
. . TRBJ2-3 TRBV7-3 CASSPARGRTDTQYF TGTGCCAGCAGTCCCGCCCGGGGGCGAACAGATACGCAGTATTTT
TRBD2 . TRBJ2-7 TRBV7-2 CASSLEVSGRARGYEQYF TGTGCCAGCAGCTTAGAAGTTAGCGGGAGGGCCAGGGGATACGAGCAGTACTTC
. . TRBJ2-5 TRBV5-4 CASSWGRYQETQYF TGTGCCAGCAGCTGGGGCAGGTACCAAGAGACCCAGTACTTC
. . TRBJ1-2 TRBV6-5 CASSYTDSGGYTF TGTGCCAGCAGTTACACGGACAGTGGTGGCTACACCTTC
TRBD2 . TRBJ2-2 TRBV18 CASSTGTSDPRRTGELFF TGTGCCAGCTCTACAGGGACTAGCGATCCGAGGCGCACCGGGGAGCTGTTTTTT
. . TRBJ2-5 TRBV21-1 CASSKGEGEETQYF TGTGCCAGCAGCAAAGGAGAGGGGGAAGAGACCCAGTACTTC
. . TRBJ2-1 TRBV6-5 CASSSGRYNEQFF TGTGCCAGCAGTTCAGGACGGTACAATGAGCAGTTCTTC
. . TRBJ2-1 TRBV24-1 CATSDLTSASYNEQFF TGTGCCACCAGTGATTTGACGTCAGCCTCCTACAATGAGCAGTTCTTC
. . TRBJ1-2 TRBV28 CASSMSINYGYTF TGTGCCAGCAGCATGAGTATAAACTATGGCTACACCTTC
TRBD2 . TRBJ2-5 TRBV11-2 CASSPGLAGVQETQYF TGTGCCAGCAGCCCAGGGCTAGCGGGGGTCCAAGAGACCCAGTACTTC
. . TRBJ2-7 TRBV28 CASKEGSNEQYF TGTGCCAGCAAGGAGGGATCGAACGAGCAGTACTTC
. . TRBJ2-1 TRBV11-2 CASSLLQGSYNEQFF TGTGCCAGCAGCTTACTCCAAGGGTCCTACAATGAGCAGTTCTTC
. . TRBJ1-1 TRBV6-1 CASSEVTNGEAFF TGTGCCAGCAGTGAAGTGACAAATGGTGAAGCTTTCTTT